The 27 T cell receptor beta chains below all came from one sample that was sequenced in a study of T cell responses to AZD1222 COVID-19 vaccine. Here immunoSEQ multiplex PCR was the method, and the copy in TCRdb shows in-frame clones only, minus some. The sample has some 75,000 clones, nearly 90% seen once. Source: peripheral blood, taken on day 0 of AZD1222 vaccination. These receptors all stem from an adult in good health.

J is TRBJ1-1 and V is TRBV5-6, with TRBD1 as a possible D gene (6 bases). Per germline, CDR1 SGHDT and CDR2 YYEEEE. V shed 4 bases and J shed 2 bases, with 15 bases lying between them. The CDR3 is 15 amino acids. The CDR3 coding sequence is TGTGCCAGCAGCGGTAGGGGGAGTACTAACACTGAAGCTTTCTTT. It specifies CASSGRGSTNTEAFF.

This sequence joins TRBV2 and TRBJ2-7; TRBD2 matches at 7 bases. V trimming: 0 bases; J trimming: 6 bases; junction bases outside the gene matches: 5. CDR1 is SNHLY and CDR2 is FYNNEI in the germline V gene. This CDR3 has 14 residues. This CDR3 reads CASSEASGGGEQYV. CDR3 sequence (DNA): TGTGCCAGCAGTGAAGCGTCGGGGGGTGGCGAGCAGTACGTC.

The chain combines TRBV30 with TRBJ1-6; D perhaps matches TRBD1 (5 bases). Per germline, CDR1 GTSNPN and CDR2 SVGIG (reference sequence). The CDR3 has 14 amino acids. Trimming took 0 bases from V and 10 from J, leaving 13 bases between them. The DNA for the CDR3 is TGTGCCTGGAGTGTGGGGGGGACGGGATCACCCCTCCACTTT. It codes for CAWSVGGTGSPLHF.

The CDR3 is CACDKGSYEQYF. The CDR3 coding sequence is TGTGCCTGCGACAAGGGGTCCTACGAGCAGTACTTC. This sequence joins TRBV30 and TRBJ2-7, with D perhaps TRBD1 (5 bases). Germline V CDR1 and CDR2: GTSNPN, SVGIG (reference sequence). V was pared by 6 bases and J by 1 base, with 10 bases between. This CDR3 has 12 residues.

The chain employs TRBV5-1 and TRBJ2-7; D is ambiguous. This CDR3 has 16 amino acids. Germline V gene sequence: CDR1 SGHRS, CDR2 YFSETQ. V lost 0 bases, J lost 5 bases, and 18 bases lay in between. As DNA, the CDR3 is TGCGCCAGCAGCTTGGAATTATCGGGTTATTTGCACGAGCAGTACTTC. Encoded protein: CASSLELSGYLHEQYF.

In DNA, the CDR3 is TGTGCCAGCAGCCTTAGACAGGGGTGGACCTACGAGCAGTACGTC. Translation gives CASSLRQGWTYEQYV. The chain joins TRBV6-2 or TRBV6-3 to TRBJ2-7; 8 bases agree with TRBD1. Trimming cost V 6 bases and J 2 bases; bases outside gene matches: 9. CDR1 is MNHEY, CDR2 SVGEGT, per germline. The CDR3 runs to 15 residues.

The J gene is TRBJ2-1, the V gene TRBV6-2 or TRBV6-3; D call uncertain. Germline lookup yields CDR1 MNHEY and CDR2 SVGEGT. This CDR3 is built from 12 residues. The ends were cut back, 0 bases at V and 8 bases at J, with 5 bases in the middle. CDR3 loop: CASSYSEYEQFF. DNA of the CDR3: TGTGCCAGCAGTTACTCTGAGTATGAGCAGTTCTTC.

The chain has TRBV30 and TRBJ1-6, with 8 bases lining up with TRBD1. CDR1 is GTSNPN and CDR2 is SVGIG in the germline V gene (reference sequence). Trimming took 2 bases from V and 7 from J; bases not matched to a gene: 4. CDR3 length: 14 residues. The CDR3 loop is CAWSLQGANSPLHF. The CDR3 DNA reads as TGTGCCTGGAGTCTTCAGGGGGCAAATTCACCCCTCCACTTT.

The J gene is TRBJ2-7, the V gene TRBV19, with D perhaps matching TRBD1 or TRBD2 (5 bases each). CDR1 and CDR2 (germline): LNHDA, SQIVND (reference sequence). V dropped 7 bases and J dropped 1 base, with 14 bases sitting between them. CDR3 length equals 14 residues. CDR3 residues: CASTSGTESYEQYF. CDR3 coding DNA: TGTGCCAGTACTTCCGGGACGGAGTCCTACGAGCAGTACTTC.

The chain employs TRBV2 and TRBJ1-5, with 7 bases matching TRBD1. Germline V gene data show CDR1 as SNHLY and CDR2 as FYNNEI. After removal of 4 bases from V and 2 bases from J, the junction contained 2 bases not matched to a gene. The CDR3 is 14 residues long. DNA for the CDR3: TGTGCCAGCAGTGGAGACAGGGGCAATCAGCCCCAGCATTTT. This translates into CASSGDRGNQPQHF.

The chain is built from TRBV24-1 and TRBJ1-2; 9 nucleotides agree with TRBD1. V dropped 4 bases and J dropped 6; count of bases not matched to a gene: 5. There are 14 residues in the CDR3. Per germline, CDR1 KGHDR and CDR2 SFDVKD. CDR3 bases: TGTGCCACCAGTGAACCCGACAGGGGGAATGGCTACACCTTC. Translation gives CATSEPDRGNGYTF.

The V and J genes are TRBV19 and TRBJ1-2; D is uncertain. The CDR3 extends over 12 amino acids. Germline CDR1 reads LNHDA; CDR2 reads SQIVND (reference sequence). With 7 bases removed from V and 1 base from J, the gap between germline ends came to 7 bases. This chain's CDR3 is CASTSNNYGYTF. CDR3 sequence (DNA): TGTGCCAGTACTAGCAATAACTATGGCTACACCTTC. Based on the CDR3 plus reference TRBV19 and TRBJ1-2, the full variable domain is DGGITQSPKYLFRKEGQNVTLSCEQNLNHDAMYWYRQDPGQGLRLIYYSQIVNDFQKGDIAEGYSVSREKKESFPLTVTSAQKNPTAFYLCASTSNNYGYTFGSGTRLTVV.

CDR3 protein: CASSQVPAGSYNEQFF. CDR3 bases: TGCGCCAGCAGCCAAGTACCAGCGGGGTCCTACAATGAGCAGTTCTTC. The rearrangement joins TRBV4-1 to TRBJ2-1; TRBD2 matches 7 bases. J lost 1 base, V lost 1 base, and 4 bases had no gene match. Germline V gene sequence: CDR1 MGHRA, CDR2 YSYEKL. The CDR3 contains 16 residues.

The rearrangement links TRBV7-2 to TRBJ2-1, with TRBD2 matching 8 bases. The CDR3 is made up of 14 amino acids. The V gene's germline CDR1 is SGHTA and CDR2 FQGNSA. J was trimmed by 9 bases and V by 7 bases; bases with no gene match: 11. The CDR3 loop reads CASTGTSLSVEQFF. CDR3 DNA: TGTGCCAGCACCGGGACTAGTCTTTCGGTTGAGCAGTTCTTC. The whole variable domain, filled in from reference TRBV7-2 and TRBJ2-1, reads GAGVSQSPSNKVTEKGKDVELRCDPISGHTALYWYRQSLGQGLEFLIYFQGNSAPDKSGLPSDRFSAERTGGSVSTLTIQRTQQEDSAVYLCASTGTSLSVEQFFGPGTRLTVL.

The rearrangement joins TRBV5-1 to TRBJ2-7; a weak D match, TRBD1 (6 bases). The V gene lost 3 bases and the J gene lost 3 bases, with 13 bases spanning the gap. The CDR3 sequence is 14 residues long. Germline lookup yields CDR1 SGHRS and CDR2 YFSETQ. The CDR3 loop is CASSWDTTYYEQYF. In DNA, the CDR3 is TGCGCCAGCAGCTGGGACACGACCTACTACGAGCAGTACTTC.

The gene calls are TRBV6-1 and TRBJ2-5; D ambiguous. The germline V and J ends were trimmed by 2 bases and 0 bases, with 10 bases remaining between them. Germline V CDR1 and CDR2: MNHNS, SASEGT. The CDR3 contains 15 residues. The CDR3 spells CASSESFVDQETQYF. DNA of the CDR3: TGTGCCAGCAGTGAAAGTTTCGTGGACCAAGAGACCCAGTACTTC.

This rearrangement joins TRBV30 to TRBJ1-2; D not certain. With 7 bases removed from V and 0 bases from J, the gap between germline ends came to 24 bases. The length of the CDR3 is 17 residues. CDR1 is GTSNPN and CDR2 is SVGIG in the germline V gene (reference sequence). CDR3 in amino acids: CASQAEAGTSPNYGYTF. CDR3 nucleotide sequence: TGTGCCTCGCAGGCGGAGGCAGGCACCTCTCCTAACTATGGCTACACCTTC.

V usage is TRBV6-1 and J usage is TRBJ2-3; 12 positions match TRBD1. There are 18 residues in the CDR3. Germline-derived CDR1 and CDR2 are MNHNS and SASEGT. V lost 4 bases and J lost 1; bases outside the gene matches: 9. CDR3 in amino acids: CASSGVPGQGARTDTQYF. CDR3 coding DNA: TGTGCCAGCAGTGGAGTACCGGGACAGGGGGCTCGCACAGATACGCAGTATTTT.

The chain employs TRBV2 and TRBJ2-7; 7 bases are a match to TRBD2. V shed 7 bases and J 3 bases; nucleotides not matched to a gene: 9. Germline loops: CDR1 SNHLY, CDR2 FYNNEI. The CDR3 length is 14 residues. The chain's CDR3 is CASTMGGNHYEQYF. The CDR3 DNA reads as TGTGCCAGCACCATGGGGGGGAACCACTACGAGCAGTACTTC.

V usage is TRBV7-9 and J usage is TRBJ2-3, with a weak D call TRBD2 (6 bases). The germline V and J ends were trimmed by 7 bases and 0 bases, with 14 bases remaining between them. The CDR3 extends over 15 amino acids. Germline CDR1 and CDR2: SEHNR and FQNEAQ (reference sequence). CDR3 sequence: CASMAGPESTDTQYF. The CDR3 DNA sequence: TGTGCCAGCATGGCGGGGCCAGAAAGCACAGATACGCAGTATTTT.

CDR3 residues: CASSLGGRDEQYV. The CDR3 bases are TGTGCCAGCAGCTTGGGTGGCAGGGACGAGCAGTACGTC. This chain joins TRBV5-6 and TRBJ2-7; maybe TRBD1 (5 bases). This CDR3 has 13 residues. Trimming took 0 bases from V and 5 from J, leaving 9 bases between them. CDR1 SGHDT and CDR2 YYEEEE come from the germline V gene.

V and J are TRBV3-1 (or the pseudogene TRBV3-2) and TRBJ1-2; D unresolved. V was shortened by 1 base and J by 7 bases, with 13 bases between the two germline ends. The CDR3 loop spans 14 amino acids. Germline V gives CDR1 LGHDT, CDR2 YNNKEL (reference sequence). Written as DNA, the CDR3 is TGTGCCAGCAGCCAAGTAAATGCTCGGGGTGGCTACACCTTC. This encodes CASSQVNARGGYTF.

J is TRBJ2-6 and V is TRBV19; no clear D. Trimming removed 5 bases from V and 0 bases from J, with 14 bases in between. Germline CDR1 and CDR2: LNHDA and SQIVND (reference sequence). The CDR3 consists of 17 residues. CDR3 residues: CASSEGILNSGANVLTF. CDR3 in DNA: TGTGCCAGTAGTGAAGGGATCTTAAACTCTGGGGCCAACGTCCTGACTTTC.

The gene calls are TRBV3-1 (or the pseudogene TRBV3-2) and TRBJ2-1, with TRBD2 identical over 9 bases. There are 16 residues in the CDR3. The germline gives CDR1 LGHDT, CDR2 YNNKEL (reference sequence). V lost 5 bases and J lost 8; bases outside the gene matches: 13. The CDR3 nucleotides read TGTGCCAGCAGCTCCAACCCTAGCGGGGAAGGTGATGAGCAGTTCTTC. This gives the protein CASSSNPSGEGDEQFF.

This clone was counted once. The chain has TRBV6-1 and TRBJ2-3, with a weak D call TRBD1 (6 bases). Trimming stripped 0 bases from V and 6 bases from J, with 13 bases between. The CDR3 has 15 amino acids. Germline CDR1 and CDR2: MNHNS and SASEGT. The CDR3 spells CASSEAQGTADTQYF. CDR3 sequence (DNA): TGTGCCAGCAGTGAAGCGCAGGGGACGGCGGATACGCAGTATTTT.

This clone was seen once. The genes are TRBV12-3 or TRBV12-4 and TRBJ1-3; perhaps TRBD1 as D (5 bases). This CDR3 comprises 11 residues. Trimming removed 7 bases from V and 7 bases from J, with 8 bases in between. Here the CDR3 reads CASTRGNTIYF. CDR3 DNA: TGTGCCAGCACTAGGGGTAACACCATATATTTT.

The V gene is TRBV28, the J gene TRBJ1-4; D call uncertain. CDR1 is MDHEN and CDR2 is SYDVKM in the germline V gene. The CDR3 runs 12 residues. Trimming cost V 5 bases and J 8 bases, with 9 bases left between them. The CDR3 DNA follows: TGTGCCAGCAGTGAAATCAAGGAAAAACTGTTTTTT. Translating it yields CASSEIKEKLFF.